The sequence of this T cell receptor beta chain was determined in a study of regulatory T cells in long-lasting Graves disease. Study conclusions and caveats: Gene preferences differed: TRBV28, TRBJ1-2, TRBJ2-5 in persistent cases.

Noted time point: newly diagnosed GD, antithyroid drugs for less than 3 months. The TCR library was prepared using RNA isolated from PBMCs. To make TCR beta libraries, researchers used iRepertoire HTBI primers and Arm-PCR of CDR3 regions. TCRdb independently ran MiXCR on the multiplex PCR reads; one entry per CDR3 protein. The sample shows 500,000 or so distinct CDR3 sequences, 15% to 20% of them seen only once. V shed 6 bases and J 8 bases; nucleotides not matched to a gene: 8. Per germline, CDR1 MNHNS and CDR2 SASEGT. This CDR3 comprises 15 residues. This clonotype turned up a few times. Antigen unknown. Another study also made use of these data, one on T cells in Graves' hyperthyroidism and ophthalmopathy. This second study notes: Exclusion criteria comprised uncontrolled infection, other autoimmune disease, pregnancy or lactation.

The sample was peripheral blood mononuclear cells (PBMCs), taken at new diagnosis, from a patient treated with antithyroid drugs. The chain has TRBV6-1 and TRBJ2-1; 12 positions agree with TRBD1. This TCR came from a middle-aged man with Graves disease. The CDR3 region is CASRGDRGLVDEQFF. The CDR3 DNA follows: TGTGCCAGCAGGGGGGACAGGGGGCTCGTGGATGAGCAGTTCTTC.